What follows are 26 T cell receptor beta chains derived from one specimen sequenced in a study of blood T cell repertoires in COVID-19. The repertoire was sequenced with immunoSEQ multiplex PCR; TCRdb's copy has only in-frame clones and lacks some. The repertoire includes about 140,000 clones, nearly 85% of them detected once, and 44% sits in the top ten. The sequenced material came from peripheral blood. The receptors were gathered from a human donor in a cohort sampled during active COVID-19.

J is TRBJ2-1 and V is TRBV4-3; 7 nucleotides match TRBD1. This CDR3 region has 13 residues. V dropped 0 bases and J dropped 14; count of bases not matched to a gene: 7. Germline loops: CDR1 LGHNA, CDR2 YSLEER. CDR3 in DNA: TGCGCCAGCAGCCAAGAATCTCCCAGGGGGAAGTTCTTC. As protein: CASSQESPRGKFF.

This clone was seen a handful of times. This chain links TRBV6-1 with TRBJ1-6, with TRBD1 identical over 7 bases. V shed 7 bases and J 6 bases; nucleotides not matched to a gene: 6. CDR1 is MNHNS, CDR2 SASEGT, per germline. The CDR3 has 14 residues. The CDR3 sequence is CASNTGVRNSPLHF. In nucleotides, the CDR3 is TGTGCCAGCAATACAGGGGTGCGTAATTCACCCCTCCACTTT.

The genes are TRBV6-5 and TRBJ1-2, with D perhaps matching TRBD1 (6 bases). Trimming cost V 0 bases and J 8 bases, with 10 bases left between them. Germline CDR1 and CDR2: MNHEY and SVGAGI. The CDR3 has 13 residues. CDR3: CASSYSRTAGYTF. The CDR3, as DNA: TGTGCCAGCAGTTACTCCCGGACAGCCGGCTACACCTTC.

This sequence joins TRBV11-2 and TRBJ2-3, with 13 bases that match TRBD2. The germline V gene encodes CDR1 SGHAT and CDR2 FQNNGV. This CDR3 has 14 residues. Unmatched junction bases numbered 1, after V lost 5 bases and J lost 5 bases. The CDR3 DNA reads TGTGCCAGCAGCCGGACTAGCGGGAGAGATACGCAGTATTTT. Residues: CASSRTSGRDTQYF.

The chain carries TRBV10-2 and TRBJ1-2, with 7 positions matching TRBD1. CDR3 length: 13 amino acids. The germline V gene encodes CDR1 WSHSY and CDR2 SAAADI. The V segment lost 6 bases and the J segment 6 bases; nucleotides outside the gene matches: 7. As DNA, the CDR3 is TGCGCCAGCAGCGGGACAGATCATCATGGCTACACCTTC. This codes for CASSGTDHHGYTF.

The chain employs TRBV6-5 and TRBJ1-2, with D unresolved. This CDR3 has 13 amino acids. Trimming left V 3 bases short and J 0 bases short, with 5 bases between. Germline CDR1 is MNHEY and CDR2 is SVGAGI. CDR3 sequence reads: CASSYRSNYGYTF. The CDR3 region has the DNA TGTGCCAGCAGTTATAGATCTAACTATGGCTACACCTTC.

V is TRBV6-5 and J is TRBJ2-7; 9 bases line up with TRBD1. The germline V gene has CDR1 MNHEY and CDR2 SVGAGI. Trimming at V came to 6 bases and at J to 6 bases, leaving 9 bases not matched to a gene. The CDR3 extends over 14 amino acids. The CDR3 reads CASSQGQGTGEQYF. CDR3 coding DNA: TGTGCCAGCAGCCAGGGACAGGGAACGGGCGAGCAGTACTTC.

The J gene is TRBJ2-7, the V gene TRBV21-1; the table assigns TRBD2, which was not confirmed against the DNA. TRBV21-1 is annotated as a pseudogene. The CDR3 loop spans 14 amino acids. The CDR3 nucleotides read TGTGCCAGCAGCAAAGGGGGACTATGTTACGAGCAGTACTTC. This gives the protein CASSKGGLCYEQYF.

The chain carries TRBV19 and TRBJ2-6, with unresolved D. The CDR3 runs to 14 residues. Germline V lookup: CDR1 LNHDA, CDR2 SQIVND (reference sequence). Trimming pared 3 bases from V and 2 bases from J, leaving 5 bases between. The CDR3 spells CASSISAGANVLTF. The CDR3 DNA sequence: TGTGCCAGTAGTATCAGTGCTGGGGCCAACGTCCTGACTTTC.

The chain has TRBV5-1 and TRBJ2-1; 7 bases are shared with TRBD2. Per the germline V gene, CDR1 is SGHRS and CDR2 is YFSETQ. With 0 bases clipped from V and 4 bases from J, the junction kept 4 bases outside the gene matches. The CDR3 sequence is 15 residues long. CDR3 sequence (DNA): TGCGCCAGCAGCTTGGTTGGGACTACTTACAATGAGCAGTTCTTC. This gives the protein CASSLVGTTYNEQFF.

V usage is TRBV6-5 and J usage is TRBJ1-1; D is perhaps TRBD1 (6 bases). Trimming took off 6 bases at V and 4 bases at J, with 12 bases between the two ends. This CDR3 spans 13 amino acids. The germline V gene encodes CDR1 MNHEY and CDR2 SVGAGI. The CDR3 region is CASRSGVATEAFF. The DNA for the CDR3 is TGTGCCAGCAGGTCAGGGGTTGCCACTGAAGCTTTCTTT.

The V call is TRBV19, the J call TRBJ1-5, with 8 positions matching TRBD1. CDR3 size: 17 residues. The germline gives CDR1 LNHDA, CDR2 SQIVND (reference sequence). V lost 5 bases and J lost 5; bases outside the gene matches: 14. CDR3 loop: CASSATYQGARDQPQHF. For the CDR3, the DNA is TGTGCCAGTAGTGCGACCTACCAGGGGGCGCGGGATCAGCCCCAGCATTTT.

The J gene is TRBJ1-1, the V gene TRBV20-1, with TRBD1 as a possible D gene (6 bases). The CDR3 sequence is 15 residues long. CDR1 and CDR2 from the germline V gene are DFQATT and SNEGSKA (reference sequence). Deletions cut 3 bases from V and 3 bases from J, with 17 bases between. CDR3 bases: TGCAGTGCTAGTAGGTCACGACAGGTAGACACTGAAGCTTTCTTT. Its protein product is CSASRSRQVDTEAFF.

The chain couples TRBV5-6 to TRBJ2-7, with a tentative D call TRBD2 (6 bases). The germline V and J ends were trimmed by 1 base and 3 bases, with 11 bases remaining between them. CDR1 SGHDT and CDR2 YYEEEE come from the germline V gene. This CDR3 is built from 14 residues. The CDR3 nucleotides read TGTGCCAGCAGCTTGCCGGGAGTTGGCTACGAGCAGTACGTC. This sequence encodes CASSLPGVGYEQYV.

The chain carries TRBV3-1 (or the pseudogene TRBV3-2) and TRBJ1-2; D possibly corresponds to TRBD1 (6 bases). Trimming left V 2 bases short and J 10 bases short, with 29 bases between. CDR3 length: 18 residues. Germline assignment: CDR1 LGHDT and CDR2 YNNKEL (reference sequence). Here the CDR3 reads CASSQPHLPRDMGTVYTF. The CDR3 DNA reads TGTGCCAGCAGCCAACCACACCTACCTAGGGACATGGGTACGGTCTACACCTTC.

The V gene is TRBV7-2, the J gene TRBJ2-3; 7 bases fit TRBD2. The CDR3 runs 17 residues. The trim removed 5 bases at V and 4 bases at J, leaving 15 bases unmatched. Germline lookup yields CDR1 SGHTA and CDR2 FQGNSA. The CDR3 coding sequence is TGTGCCAGCAGCCAAGCGGGGCTAGGGATTTTTCCAGATACGCAGTATTTT. Amino acid sequence: CASSQAGLGIFPDTQYF. Variable domain in full (rest from reference TRBV7-2 and TRBJ2-3): GAGVSQSPSNKVTEKGKDVELRCDPISGHTALYWYRQSLGQGLEFLIYFQGNSAPDKSGLPSDRFSAERTGGSVSTLTIQRTQQEDSAVYLCASSQAGLGIFPDTQYFGPGTRLTVL.

The genes are TRBV5-4 and TRBJ2-1, with 8 bases that match TRBD2. J was trimmed by 4 bases and V by 2 bases; bases with no gene match: 11. This CDR3 has 17 residues. From germline, CDR1 is SGHNT and CDR2 YYREEE (reference sequence). The CDR3 reads CASSFPSGLGGYNEQFF. CDR3 nucleotide sequence: TGTGCCAGCAGCTTTCCTAGCGGGCTTGGGGGATACAATGAGCAGTTCTTC.

This chain uses TRBV5-1 with TRBJ2-1, with TRBD1 identical over 11 bases. The CDR3 covers 14 residues. From germline, CDR1 is SGHRS and CDR2 YFSETQ. The V segment lost 4 bases and the J segment 8 bases; nucleotides outside the gene matches: 5. The CDR3 sequence is CASSPPGQGDEQFF. The CDR3, as DNA: TGCGCCAGCAGCCCACCGGGACAGGGGGATGAGCAGTTCTTC.

The chain is built from TRBV7-3 and TRBJ2-7; 8 bases line up with TRBD1. V was pared by 8 bases and J by 3 bases, with 6 bases of the junction left unmatched. CDR3 length: 13 residues. Germline-derived CDR1 and CDR2 are SGHTA and FQGTGA. This CDR3 reads CASLGQEYYEQYF. The CDR3 DNA sequence: TGTGCCAGCTTGGGACAGGAATACTACGAGCAGTACTTC.

The CDR3 reads CALGASRRETQYF. DNA of the CDR3: TGTGCCTTGGGGGCCTCGCGCCGGGAGACCCAGTACTTC. The chain is built from TRBV30 and TRBJ2-5; D might be TRBD1 (6 bases). The CDR3 runs 13 residues. Per the germline V gene, CDR1 is GTSNPN and CDR2 is SVGIG (reference sequence). Deletions cut 7 bases from V and 5 bases from J, with 17 bases between. Combining the CDR3 with reference TRBV30 and TRBJ2-5 gives the whole variable domain SQTIHQWPATLVQPVGSPLSLECTVEGTSNPNLYWYRQAAGRGLQLLFYSVGIGQISSEVPQNLSASRPQDRQFILSSKKLLLSDSGFYLCALGASRRETQYFGPGTRLLVL.

This chain links TRBV5-1 with TRBJ1-1; D is undetermined. The germline gives CDR1 SGHRS, CDR2 YFSETQ. Deletions cut 2 bases from V and 3 bases from J, with 11 bases between. The CDR3 covers 14 residues. CDR3 nucleotide sequence: TGCGCCAGCAGCTTCATTCCACGGGACACTGAAGCTTTCTTT. The encoded protein is CASSFIPRDTEAFF.

The rearrangement uses TRBV3-1 (or the pseudogene TRBV3-2) and TRBJ1-2, with 10 nucleotides matching TRBD1. Germline trimming cut 4 bases from V and 5 bases from J; bases unmatched to any gene: 1. This CDR3 region has 13 residues. CDR1 and CDR2 (germline): LGHDT, YNNKEL (reference sequence). DNA of the CDR3: TGTGCCAGCAGCCGGACAGGGGGTTATGGCTACACCTTC. Translation: CASSRTGGYGYTF.

This chain joins TRBV5-1 and TRBJ1-4; 12 bases are shared with TRBD1. Germline V lookup: CDR1 SGHRS, CDR2 YFSETQ. The J segment lost 8 bases and the V segment lost 5 bases, leaving 4 bases of the junction unmatched. CDR3 length: 14 residues. The CDR3 nucleotides read TGCGCCAGCAGACCCGGGACAGGGGGCGAAAAACTGTTTTTT. Translating it yields CASRPGTGGEKLFF.

The gene calls are TRBV5-1 and TRBJ1-4, with D hard to call. The CDR3 sequence is 14 residues long. Germline values: CDR1 SGHRS, CDR2 YFSETQ. Between the trimmed V and J ends, which lost 4 bases and 5 bases, there was a span of 12 bases. This CDR3 is CASSRTGENEKLFF. CDR3 coding DNA: TGCGCCAGCAGCCGCACTGGGGAGAATGAAAAACTGTTTTTT. Full variable domain (remainder filled in from reference TRBV5-1 and TRBJ1-4): KAGVTQTPRYLIKTRGQQVTLSCSPISGHRSVSWYQQTPGQGLQFLFEYFSETQRNKGNFPGRFSGRQFSNSRSEMNVSTLELGDSALYLCASSRTGENEKLFFGSGTQLSVL.

Points on this clone: A read error may be the cause here, since a much bigger clone is one base away. This rearrangement joins TRBV7-2 to TRBJ1-2, with a tentative D call TRBD1 (5 bases). The CDR3 has 14 amino acids. V was cut by 2 bases and J by 8 bases, with 15 bases left in between. CDR1 and CDR2 (germline): SGHTA, FQGNSA. CDR3 sequence reads: CASSLSRAGFGYTF. CDR3 nucleotides: TGTGCCAGCAGCTTATCTAGGGCAGGGTTCGGCTACACCTTC.

This chain links TRBV7-8 with TRBJ1-2; D perhaps matches TRBD1 (6 bases). This CDR3 is built from 16 residues. The V and J ends lost 3 bases and 3 bases respectively, with 17 bases between them. Germline CDR1 reads SGHVS; CDR2 reads FQNEAQ. DNA of the CDR3: TGTGCCAGCAGCTTCGCGGACAGACAGAGGGACTATGGCTACACCTTC. As protein: CASSFADRQRDYGYTF.